This entry lists 17 T cell receptor beta chains sequenced from one sample in a study of shared clonotypes between healthy human individuals. Data came from immunoSEQ multiplex PCR; TCRdb stores just in-frame clones and leaves some out. Counted here are some 2,000,000 clones, roughly 95% occurring once; the ten biggest clones make up 0.85% to 1.2%. Terminally differentiated effector memory CD45RA+ cells were left out of the naive CD8 fraction, which was CD45RO-negative and positively selected for CCR7. Sequenced material: naive CD8+ T cells sorted from blood. These receptors all come from a man aged 18 to 30 in good health.

The chain links TRBV5-6 to TRBJ2-1, with TRBD2 identical over 10 bases. Trimming removed 2 bases from V and 5 bases from J; junction bases left unmatched: 7. Germline CDR1 reads SGHDT; CDR2 reads YYEEEE. The CDR3 runs to 16 residues. The CDR3 DNA follows: TGTGCCAGCAGCTTACGAGCGGGAGGGCACCACAATGAGCAGTTCTTC. Its translation is CASSLRAGGHHNEQFF.

The V gene is TRBV2, the J gene TRBJ2-5; TRBD1 matches 10 bases. The CDR3 is made up of 14 amino acids. Germline V CDR1 and CDR2: SNHLY, FYNNEI. The V gene end was trimmed by 6 bases and the J gene end by 5 bases; junction bases not matched to a gene: 6. The CDR3 bases are TGTGCCAGCAGCGGGACAGGGGATGGGGAGACCCAGTACTTC. Translated, it gives CASSGTGDGETQYF.

The chain uses TRBV7-9 and TRBJ1-1; 8 bases fit TRBD1. The CDR3 consists of 13 residues. V trimming: 5 bases; J trimming: 4 bases; junction bases outside the gene matches: 3. Looked up from germline, CDR1 is SEHNR and CDR2 is FQNEAQ (reference sequence). The CDR3 spells CASSLDRGTEAFF. For the CDR3, the DNA is TGTGCCAGCAGCCTAGACAGGGGCACTGAAGCTTTCTTT.

The chain has TRBV5-4 and TRBJ1-2; weak D call: TRBD1 (5 bases). Trimming pared 4 bases from V and 7 bases from J, leaving 11 bases between. This CDR3 comprises 12 residues. Germline-derived CDR1 and CDR2 are SGHNT and YYREEE (reference sequence). CDR3 protein: CASSPGVSGYTF. In nucleotides, the CDR3 is TGTGCCAGCAGCCCGGGGGTCTCTGGCTACACCTTC.

The chain uses TRBV5-4 and TRBJ1-1; D not certain. The CDR3 runs 14 residues. The V gene's germline CDR1 is SGHNT and CDR2 YYREEE (reference sequence). V was shortened by 5 bases and J by 6 bases, with 17 bases between the two germline ends. The CDR3 bases are TGTGCCAGCAGTGTCCCAGGTCTTTCGCCTGAAGCTTTCTTT. Translating gives CASSVPGLSPEAFF. The complete variable domain, with remaining parts taken from reference TRBV5-4 and TRBJ1-1, reads ETGVTQSPTHLIKTRGQQVTLRCSSQSGHNTVSWYQQALGQGPQFIFQYYREEENGRGNFPPRFSGLQFPNYSSELNVNALELDDSALYLCASSVPGLSPEAFFGQGTRLTVV.

The chain uses TRBV27 and TRBJ2-2; 9 positions match TRBD2. The junction had 10 bases not matched to a gene; V was cut back by 1 base and J by 7 bases. Per the germline V gene, CDR1 is MNHEY and CDR2 is SMNVEV (reference sequence). The CDR3 runs to 17 residues. CDR3 DNA: TGTGCCAGCAGTTTATTGGGACTAGCCCATCCGGACGGGGAGCTGTTTTTT. Translating it yields CASSLLGLAHPDGELFF.

V gene TRBV6-1 combines with J gene TRBJ2-6; 7 nucleotides line up with TRBD2. Trimming at V came to 1 base and at J to 2 bases, leaving 2 bases not matched to a gene. CDR3 length equals 16 residues. Germline CDR1 MNHNS, CDR2 SASEGT. The chain's CDR3 is CASSEGEGAGANVLTF. The CDR3, as DNA: TGTGCCAGCAGTGAAGGGGAGGGAGCTGGGGCCAACGTCCTGACTTTC.

The J gene is TRBJ1-1, the V gene TRBV29-1; possibly TRBD1 for D (5 bases). Germline V lookup: CDR1 SQVTM, CDR2 ANQGSEA. Trimming removed 5 bases at V and 1 base at J, with 14 bases between. The CDR3 extends over 14 amino acids. For the CDR3, the DNA is TGCAGCGTTATTCCGGGACTCTGGAACACTGAAGCTTTCTTT. Its translation: CSVIPGLWNTEAFF.

The gene calls are TRBV11-2 and TRBJ2-7; D ambiguous. V lost 5 bases and J 1 base, leaving 15 bases between the germline ends. The CDR3 runs 15 residues. Germline V lookup: CDR1 SGHAT, CDR2 FQNNGV. The CDR3 DNA follows: TGTGCCAGCAGCACTGAAGGAATAGAATCCTACGAGCAGTACTTC. Translation gives CASSTEGIESYEQYF. The full variable domain, completed using reference TRBV11-2 and TRBJ2-7, is EAGVAQSPRYKIIEKRQSVAFWCNPISGHATLYWYQQILGQGPKLLIQFQNNGVVDDSQLPKDRFSAERLKGVDSTLKIQPAKLEDSAVYLCASSTEGIESYEQYFGPGTRLTVT.

CDR3 region: CASSPGEGGPDTQYF. In DNA, the CDR3 is TGTGCCAGCAGCCCCGGGGAGGGAGGCCCAGATACGCAGTATTTT. V is TRBV7-6 and J is TRBJ2-3; 7 nucleotides match TRBD2. CDR3 length: 15 residues. In germline, CDR1 is SGHVS, CDR2 FNYEAQ. V dropped 5 bases and J dropped 4; count of bases not matched to a gene: 9. The full variable domain, with the rest looked up from reference TRBV7-6 and TRBJ2-3, is GAGVSQSPRYKVTKRGQDVALRCDPISGHVSLYWYRQALGQGPEFLTYFNYEAQQDKSGLPNDRFSAERPEGSISTLTIQRTEQRDSAMYRCASSPGEGGPDTQYFGPGTRLTVL.

The V call is TRBV13, the J call TRBJ1-1; D call uncertain. CDR1 is PRHDT and CDR2 is FYEKMQ in the germline V gene (reference sequence). The V end was cut by 0 bases, the J end by 6 bases, with 8 bases between. The CDR3 contains 13 residues. CDR3 sequence: CASSLGRAAEAFF. For the CDR3, the DNA is TGTGCCAGCAGCTTAGGCCGGGCGGCTGAAGCTTTCTTT.

The chain couples TRBV5-1 to TRBJ2-2, with 9 bases lining up with TRBD1. The CDR3 is 17 residues long. Losses at the gene ends were 3 bases for V and 3 bases for J; bases not matched to a gene: 9. CDR1 and CDR2 from the germline V gene are SGHRS and YFSETQ. CDR3 residues: CASSSLTGTGYTGELFF. CDR3 nucleotide sequence: TGCGCCAGCAGCTCCTTAACCGGGACAGGGTACACCGGGGAGCTGTTTTTT.

The CDR3 protein is CASSLAGRKELFF. CDR3 nucleotide sequence: TGTGCCAGCAGCTTAGCCGGAAGAAAGGAGCTGTTTTTT. This rearrangement joins TRBV7-9 to TRBJ2-2; no reliable D call. V gave up 0 bases and J gave up 10 bases, with 9 bases separating them. Germline loops: CDR1 SEHNR, CDR2 FQNEAQ (reference sequence). This CDR3 spans 13 amino acids.

The chain carries TRBV29-1 and TRBJ2-7; TRBD1 is a possible D gene (6 bases). Trimming took off 5 bases at V and 0 bases at J, with 11 bases between the two ends. This CDR3 has 13 residues. The germline V gene encodes CDR1 SQVTM and CDR2 ANQGSEA. In nucleotides, the CDR3 is TGCAGCGTTACCGGGACAACCTCCTACGAGCAGTACTTC. It codes for CSVTGTTSYEQYF.

The chain uses TRBV7-9 and TRBJ2-7; 9 bases are shared with TRBD1. CDR1 is SEHNR, CDR2 FQNEAQ, per germline (reference sequence). The CDR3 has 14 residues. J was trimmed by 5 bases and V by 5 bases; bases with no gene match: 7. The CDR3 reads CASSHGTGMHEQYF. DNA of the CDR3: TGTGCCAGCAGCCATGGGACAGGGATGCACGAGCAGTACTTC. The full variable domain, completed using reference TRBV7-9 and TRBJ2-7, is DTGVSQNPRHKITKRGQNVTFRCDPISEHNRLYWYRQTLGQGPEFLTYFQNEAQLEKSRLLSDRFSAERPKGSFSTLEIQRTEQGDSAMYLCASSHGTGMHEQYFGPGTRLTVT.

The rearrangement uses TRBV10-3 and TRBJ1-2, with D hard to call. This CDR3 is 15 amino acids long. V was trimmed by 4 bases and J by 1 base, leaving 13 bases between them. Germline V gene data show CDR1 as ENHRY and CDR2 as SYGVKD. CDR3 sequence (DNA): TGTGCCATCAGTGGGCCGGAGACGGGTAACTATGGCTACACCTTC. This sequence encodes CAISGPETGNYGYTF.

The chain is built from TRBV27 and TRBJ1-2; D is ambiguous. V was clipped by 7 bases and J by 1 base, with 19 bases between them. Germline CDR1 MNHEY, CDR2 SMNVEV (reference sequence). This CDR3 region has 16 residues. CDR3 amino acids: CASTANWQEFNYGYTF. CDR3 DNA: TGTGCCAGCACCGCCAACTGGCAGGAATTTAACTATGGCTACACCTTC.